Presented here are 9 T cell receptor beta chains from one specimen sequenced in a study of a mutant IDH1 vaccine in newly diagnosed glioma. Their target antigens are unknown. Time point in this sample: week 11, during vaccination. Mutant IDH1 20-mer peptide, at 300 ug, made up each vaccine dose, with topical imiquimod. Only in-frame clones appear in the TCRdb table, and some are missing; sequencing was by immunoSEQ multiplex PCR. The sample carries tens of thousands of clones, 90% recorded once. The specimen comprised PBMCs, sampled from a glioma patient whose treatment included an IDH1 peptide vaccine. All receptors come from a man younger than 35 with glioma.

This clone was observed a handful of times. The rearrangement joins TRBV6-1 to TRBJ2-5, with 7 bases aligning to TRBD1. This CDR3 is built from 13 residues. V shed 8 bases and J 7 bases; nucleotides not matched to a gene: 10. Germline V CDR1 and CDR2: MNHNS, SASEGT. As DNA, the CDR3 is TGTGCCAGCGCAAAGACAGGGTCGGGGACCCAGTACTTC. Protein product: CASAKTGSGTQYF.

The chain is built from TRBV6-1 and TRBJ1-2; D unresolved. CDR3 length equals 14 residues. Germline CDR1 reads MNHNS; CDR2 reads SASEGT. Trimming took 6 bases from V and 7 from J, leaving 18 bases between them. The CDR3 region has the DNA TGTGCCAGCAGCCTTGAGAGGTGGAAGGGTGGCTACACCTTC. Its translation: CASSLERWKGGYTF.

The chain couples TRBV6-6 to TRBJ1-3, with unresolved D. The CDR3 extends over 15 amino acids. The germline V gene has CDR1 MNHNY and CDR2 SVGAGI (reference sequence). Trimming took 2 bases from V and 4 from J, leaving 12 bases between them. CDR3 DNA: TGTGCCAGCAGTTACCGGCCTTCCTCAGGAAACACCATATATTTT. This sequence encodes CASSYRPSSGNTIYF.

The rearrangement uses TRBV7-8 and TRBJ2-1; 9 bases are a match to TRBD1. This CDR3 is 14 amino acids long. Looked up from germline, CDR1 is SGHVS and CDR2 is FQNEAQ. Unmatched junction bases numbered 3, after V lost 5 bases and J lost 4 bases. CDR3 DNA sequence: TGTGCCAGCAGCCTGGACAGGGGATACAATGAGCAGTTCTTC. Protein product: CASSLDRGYNEQFF.

The rearrangement joins TRBV5-1 to TRBJ2-2, with 7 bases matching TRBD2. CDR1 is SGHRS and CDR2 is YFSETQ in the germline V gene. Trimming cost V 1 base and J 4 bases; bases outside gene matches: 7. This CDR3 region has 16 residues. CDR3 sequence (DNA): TGCGCCAGCAGCTTGAATGCGGGAGTGAGCACCGGGGAGCTGTTTTTT. Residues: CASSLNAGVSTGELFF.

The chain uses TRBV25-1 and TRBJ1-2; no clear D. Per germline, CDR1 MGHDK and CDR2 SYGVNS. V gave up 4 bases and J gave up 10 bases, with 10 bases separating them. CDR3 length: 11 amino acids. The chain's CDR3 is CASSGGYLYTF. The CDR3 DNA reads TGTGCCAGCAGTGGGGGATACCTCTACACCTTC.

The chain has TRBV27 and TRBJ2-2; D not certain. This CDR3 comprises 14 residues. CDR1 is MNHEY, CDR2 SMNVEV, per germline (reference sequence). The ends were cut back, 0 bases at V and 4 bases at J, with 6 bases in the middle. The CDR3 nucleotides read TGTGCCAGCAGTTTATCTTTTAGCACCGGGGAGCTGTTTTTT. Translated, it gives CASSLSFSTGELFF.

J is TRBJ1-1 and V is TRBV5-1, with a tentative D call TRBD1 (6 bases). The V gene lost 0 bases and the J gene lost 1 base, with 13 bases spanning the gap. The CDR3 runs 16 residues. From germline, CDR1 is SGHRS and CDR2 YFSETQ. The CDR3 DNA is TGCGCCAGCAGCTTGGTCCCAGGGGCGCCGAACACTGAAGCTTTCTTT. Amino acid sequence: CASSLVPGAPNTEAFF.

The rearrangement links TRBV4-2 to TRBJ2-5; the D gene could be TRBD1 or TRBD2 (6 bases each). Germline CDR1 is LGHNA and CDR2 is YNFKEQ. V was clipped by 4 bases and J by 5 bases, with 14 bases between them. This CDR3 has 14 amino acids. CDR3 coding DNA: TGTGCCAGCAGCCGAACCCTAGGGGGGGAGACCCAGTACTTC. Translation: CASSRTLGGETQYF.